This T cell receptor beta chain stems from a study of shared clonotypes between healthy human individuals. About 200 ng DNA, around 30,000 T cell genomes, went into each sorted-subset replicate PCR. Method: immunoSEQ multiplex PCR; TCRdb's copy keeps in-frame clones and lacks some. In the table there are about 750,000 clones, 80% to 95% of which are singletons. Study-level points and caveats: A generally larger estimated richness was seen in naive subsets than in memory subsets. The sharing of 4.5% to 5% of naive CD4 clonotypes was seen across several donors.

The CDR3 contains 15 residues. The germline V gene encodes CDR1 LNHDA and CDR2 SQIVND (reference sequence). After removal of 1 base from V and 6 bases from J, the junction contained 8 bases not matched to a gene. CD8 cells regarded as naive lacked CD45RO, were positively chosen for CCR7, and omitted terminally differentiated effector memory CD45RA+ cells. A note on this clone: Its antigen is unknown.

The V and J genes are TRBV19 and TRBJ1-2, with TRBD1 matching 7 bases. This receptor was identified in a man aged 30 to 45 in good health. Sample: naive CD8+ T cells sorted from blood. CDR3: CASSIARDSVDGYTF. CDR3 nucleotides: TGTGCCAGTAGTATAGCCCGGGACAGCGTGGATGGCTACACCTTC.